Listed here is a single T cell receptor beta chain. Its antigen is currently unknown. One junction end disagrees with the germline gene, perhaps due to a read error. The CDR3 has 14 residues. CDR1 and CDR2 (germline): SQVTM, ANQGSEA. cDNA libraries of TCR beta carried unique molecular identifiers. TCRdb re-analysed the PCR reads in MiXCR, keeping a single row per CDR3 protein. The table lists about 770,000 distinct CDR3 sequences, around 46% of them singletons. This sample is part of a study of post-analysis software for immune sequencing data. General observations from the study: Five TRBV segments, TRBV5-6, TRBV5-1 and TRBV20-1 among them, were found more frequent in patients than controls.

This clonotype was obtained from a girl aged 10 to 17 with multiple sclerosis. The sequencing sample was made of blood. This sequence joins TRBV29-1 and TRBJ2-1, with D possibly called TRBD1 or TRBD2 (5 bases each). The CDR3 DNA sequence: TGCAGCGTCGAAGGGGTTGCGGGTCTACTTGAGCAGTTCTTC. It is translated as CSVEGVAGLLEQFF.